The 26 T cell receptor beta chains below all came from one sample that was sequenced in a study of T-cell reconstitution after alpha-beta-depleted transplantation in children. Preparation of the TCRbeta library used unique molecular identifiers. In TCRdb, the PCR reads were re-called with MiXCR into one record per CDR3 protein. The repertoire holds approximately 590,000 distinct CDR3 sequences, roughly a tenth seen once, with roughly 4% in the top ten. The source was PBMCs from the stem cell graft donor, collected from the stem cell graft. Receptor source: a human donor who donated a stem cell graft to a child with acute myeloid leukemia.

The chain joins TRBV20-1 to TRBJ2-2; the D gene is possibly TRBD1 (5 bases). This CDR3 comprises 11 residues. The V gene's germline CDR1 is DFQATT and CDR2 SNEGSKA (reference sequence). V gave up 2 bases and J gave up 13 bases, with 11 bases separating them. CDR3 bases: TGCAGTGCTAGAACTCAGGGTGTGCTGTTTTTT. Its translation: CSARTQGVLFF.

CDR3 sequence reads: CASSRPSAEGEQYF. In DNA, the CDR3 is TGTGCCAGCAGCCGACCGTCTGCCGAGGGCGAGCAGTACTTC. The chain uses TRBV6-1 and TRBJ2-7; weak D call: TRBD2 (5 bases). With 6 bases removed from V and 6 bases from J, the gap between germline ends came to 18 bases. The CDR3 spans 14 residues. Germline-derived CDR1 and CDR2 are MNHNS and SASEGT.

The chain joins TRBV6-1 to TRBJ2-1; 16 positions match TRBD2. The CDR3 length is 20 residues. From germline, CDR1 is MNHNS and CDR2 SASEGT. Unmatched junction bases numbered 13, after V lost 5 bases and J lost 3 bases. This chain's CDR3 is CASSRTGLAGGAGFYNEQFF. CDR3 DNA sequence: TGTGCCAGCAGTCGAACGGGACTAGCGGGAGGGGCCGGGTTCTACAATGAGCAGTTCTTC.

This clonotype was counted a few times. The V gene is TRBV12-3 or TRBV12-4, the J gene TRBJ1-5; D ambiguous. The germline V and J ends were trimmed by 10 bases and 3 bases, with 19 bases remaining between them. The CDR3 extends over 15 amino acids. The CDR3 here is CATRANGINNQPQHF. CDR3 bases: TGTGCCACCCGGGCAAACGGGATCAACAATCAGCCCCAGCATTTT.

The chain is built from TRBV18 and TRBJ2-3; no clear D. CDR1 and CDR2 from the germline V gene are KGHSH and LQKENI. This CDR3 has 12 amino acids. Trimming stripped 0 bases from V and 7 bases from J, with 5 bases between. CDR3 DNA: TGTGCCAGCTCACCACCGACGAATACGCAGTATTTT. Protein product: CASSPPTNTQYF. The full variable domain, its missing parts supplied by reference TRBV18 and TRBJ2-3, is NAGVMQNPRHLVRRRGQEARLRCSPMKGHSHVYWYRQLPEEGLKFMVYLQKENIIDESGMPKERFSAEFPKEGPSILRIQQVVRGDSAAYFCASSPPTNTQYFGPGTRLTVL.

This clonotype was counted a few times. The chain combines TRBV7-9 with TRBJ2-1; maybe TRBD2 (5 bases). Trimming took 4 bases from V and 8 from J, leaving 9 bases between them. Germline lookup yields CDR1 SEHNR and CDR2 FQNEAQ (reference sequence). The CDR3 sequence is 12 residues long. As DNA, the CDR3 is TGTGCCAGCAGCTCCGAGGGATATGAGCAGTTCTTC. Encoded protein: CASSSEGYEQFF. Combining the CDR3 with reference TRBV7-9 and TRBJ2-1 gives the whole variable domain DTGVSQNPRHKITKRGQNVTFRCDPISEHNRLYWYRQTLGQGPEFLTYFQNEAQLEKSRLLSDRFSAERPKGSFSTLEIQRTEQGDSAMYLCASSSEGYEQFFGPGTRLTVL.

J is TRBJ2-2 and V is TRBV20-1; D is possibly TRBD2 (6 bases). CDR1 is DFQATT and CDR2 is SNEGSKA in the germline V gene (reference sequence). The CDR3 runs 15 residues. Trimming left V 2 bases short and J 5 bases short, with 15 bases between. Here the CDR3 reads CSARPGSAGTGELFF. CDR3 nucleotides: TGCAGTGCTAGACCCGGGAGCGCGGGAACCGGGGAGCTGTTTTTT.

The chain employs TRBV20-1 and TRBJ1-5, with no clear D. The germline V and J ends were trimmed by 3 bases and 6 bases, with 15 bases remaining between them. The CDR3 spans 14 residues. Germline V gene sequence: CDR1 DFQATT, CDR2 SNEGSKA (reference sequence). This CDR3 reads CSARGGYGRQPQHF. CDR3 in DNA: TGCAGTGCTAGGGGAGGATACGGCCGTCAGCCCCAGCATTTT.

V is TRBV19 and J is TRBJ1-5; TRBD1 is a possible D gene (6 bases). The CDR3 is 15 amino acids. Between the trimmed V and J ends, which lost 7 bases and 6 bases, there was a span of 19 bases. Germline CDR1 reads LNHDA; CDR2 reads SQIVND (reference sequence). The CDR3 reads CASNSPTGFAQPQHF. CDR3 DNA sequence: TGTGCCAGTAACTCACCCACAGGGTTCGCTCAGCCCCAGCATTTT.

V is TRBV3-1 and J is TRBJ2-3; 7 nucleotides line up with TRBD2. The J segment lost 0 bases and the V segment lost 0 bases, leaving 6 bases of the junction unmatched. The CDR3 spans 17 residues. From germline, CDR1 is LGHDT and CDR2 YNNKEL (reference sequence). For the CDR3, the DNA is TGTGCCAGCAGCCAAGATCAACTAGCGCTTAGCACAGATACGCAGTATTTT. Residues: CASSQDQLALSTDTQYF.

This clonotype was picked up a small number of times. J is TRBJ2-7 and V is TRBV5-6, with D unclear. The germline CDR1 and CDR2 sequences are SGHDT and YYEEEE. Deletions cut 1 base from V and 5 bases from J, with 13 bases between. CDR3 size: 14 residues. The CDR3 region is CASSLYVSMDEQYF. The DNA of the CDR3 is TGTGCCAGCAGCTTGTACGTATCCATGGACGAGCAGTACTTC.

V is TRBV28 and J is TRBJ2-3; D might be TRBD1 (7 bases). The CDR3 extends over 18 amino acids. Trimming took 3 bases from V and 2 from J, leaving 21 bases between them. From germline, CDR1 is MDHEN and CDR2 SYDVKM. In DNA, the CDR3 is TGTGCCAGCAGTTTGGAGGGGATACCGGGACAGATCACAGATACGCAGTATTTT. This codes for CASSLEGIPGQITDTQYF.

The chain is built from TRBV7-2 and TRBJ2-7; 9 nucleotides match TRBD2. Germline V lookup: CDR1 SGHTA, CDR2 FQGNSA. The CDR3 has 14 residues. J gave up 7 bases and V 1 base, and 5 bases lay outside the gene matches. CDR3 DNA: TGTGCCAGCAGCTTAGAGCGGCTAGCGGGAGAGCAGTACTTC. It encodes CASSLERLAGEQYF.

This clonotype was detected many times. The V call is TRBV4-3, the J call TRBJ2-2; TRBD1 agrees at 7 bases. CDR1 LGHNA and CDR2 YSLEER come from the germline V gene. This CDR3 comprises 14 residues. The junction had 2 bases not matched to a gene; V was cut back by 1 base and J by 6 bases. The CDR3 DNA follows: TGCGCCAGCAGCCAAGCAACAGGGGCCGGGGAGCTGTTTTTT. Translating gives CASSQATGAGELFF.

This clonotype was observed a handful of times. This chain joins TRBV2 and TRBJ2-7, with 7 bases that match TRBD1. The CDR3 is 14 residues long. Trimming took 5 bases from V and 7 from J; bases not matched to a gene: 11. The germline gives CDR1 SNHLY, CDR2 FYNNEI. CDR3 DNA sequence: TGTGCCAGCAGTTCCGGGACAGTCGGAGAGGAGCAGTACTTC. This translates into CASSSGTVGEEQYF.

This rearrangement joins TRBV25-1 to TRBJ2-7; maybe TRBD1 (6 bases). The CDR3 contains 14 residues. The V end was cut by 3 bases, the J end by 10 bases, with 19 bases between. The germline V gene encodes CDR1 MGHDK and CDR2 SYGVNS. The chain's CDR3 is CASSDHPPRTVQYF. As DNA, the CDR3 is TGTGCCAGCAGTGACCATCCGCCGAGGACAGTCCAGTACTTC.

This clonotype was seen a few times. The chain carries TRBV4-2 and TRBJ2-5, with 10 nucleotides matching TRBD2. CDR1 LGHNA and CDR2 YNFKEQ come from the germline V gene. The CDR3 covers 20 residues. Trimming took 0 bases from V and 3 from J; bases not matched to a gene: 16. The CDR3 sequence: CASSQEGAKELAGREETQYF. The CDR3 bases are TGTGCCAGCAGCCAAGAAGGAGCGAAGGAACTAGCGGGACGAGAAGAGACCCAGTACTTC.

This clonotype was observed many times. This chain joins TRBV7-9 and TRBJ2-7; D is possibly TRBD1 or TRBD2 (5 bases each). The length of the CDR3 is 15 residues. V lost 6 bases to trimming and J lost 0 bases, with 15 bases between them. CDR1 is SEHNR and CDR2 is FQNEAQ in the germline V gene (reference sequence). CDR3 in amino acids: CASSPRDDYSYEQYF. DNA of the CDR3: TGTGCCAGCAGTCCCCGGGACGACTACTCCTACGAGCAGTACTTC.

The chain employs TRBV7-2 and TRBJ1-3, with a weak D call TRBD1 (5 bases). V was cut by 3 bases and J by 4 bases, with 13 bases left in between. Germline CDR1 is SGHTA and CDR2 is FQGNSA. This CDR3 comprises 15 residues. In nucleotides, the CDR3 is TGTGCCAGCAGCTTTAACCAGGGTACAGGAAACACCATATATTTT. This codes for CASSFNQGTGNTIYF.

The gene calls are TRBV29-1 and TRBJ2-2; D possibly corresponds to TRBD2 (6 bases). Trimming removed 7 bases at V and 13 bases at J, with 19 bases between. Germline V gene data show CDR1 as SQVTM and CDR2 as ANQGSEA. This CDR3 spans 12 amino acids. As DNA, the CDR3 is TGCAGCGCCAGGTCCCGGGAGATAGGGCTGTTTTTT. Amino acid sequence: CSARSREIGLFF.

Only a few counts were recorded for this clonotype. The J gene is TRBJ1-5, the V gene TRBV28, with a weak D call TRBD1 (5 bases). V was clipped by 4 bases and J by 0 bases, with 10 bases between them. The V gene's germline CDR1 is MDHEN and CDR2 SYDVKM. This CDR3 has 15 residues. This CDR3 reads CASSSKTASNQPQHF. The CDR3 DNA reads as TGTGCCAGCAGTTCCAAGACAGCTAGCAATCAGCCCCAGCATTTT.

This clonotype was recorded at least ten times. The V gene is TRBV20-1, the J gene TRBJ2-1, with 9 bases matching TRBD1. V was pared by 0 bases and J by 5 bases, with 5 bases of the junction left unmatched. The CDR3 runs 15 residues. CDR1 is DFQATT and CDR2 is SNEGSKA in the germline V gene (reference sequence). The CDR3 coding sequence is TGCAGTGCTAGAGATAGGGACAGGGCTCACAATGAGCAGTTCTTC. Residues: CSARDRDRAHNEQFF.

Many counts were recorded for this clonotype. The chain is built from TRBV6-2 or TRBV6-3 and TRBJ2-3; TRBD2 is a possible D gene (5 bases). CDR3 length equals 14 residues. The germline V gene has CDR1 MNHEY and CDR2 SVGEGT. V dropped 1 base and J dropped 3 bases, with 8 bases sitting between them. The CDR3 spells CASSYFSGTDTQYF. The CDR3 DNA is TGTGCCAGCAGTTACTTTTCGGGGACAGATACGCAGTATTTT.

CDR3 bases: TGCATTGGACGGGAGATATCCTACGAGCAGTACTTC. This sequence encodes CIGREISYEQYF. The chain is built from TRBV20-1 and TRBJ2-7, with D perhaps matching TRBD2 (6 bases). CDR1 and CDR2 (germline): DFQATT, SNEGSKA (reference sequence). The CDR3 spans 12 residues.

This chain joins TRBV12-3 or TRBV12-4 and TRBJ1-2; D may be TRBD1 (6 bases). V was pared by 2 bases and J by 3 bases, with 10 bases between. CDR3 length: 14 amino acids. Here the CDR3 reads CASSLRQGYYGYTF. DNA of the CDR3: TGTGCCAGCAGTTTAAGGCAGGGGTACTATGGCTACACCTTC.

This clonotype was counted a few times. The chain combines TRBV10-3 with TRBJ2-1; possibly TRBD1 for D (6 bases). This CDR3 contains 11 residues. Germline V lookup: CDR1 ENHRY, CDR2 SYGVKD. V was shortened by 8 bases and J by 5 bases, with 7 bases between the two germline ends. The CDR3 coding sequence is TGTGCCATCGGGACAAACAATGAGCAGTTCTTC. Encoded protein: CAIGTNNEQFF.